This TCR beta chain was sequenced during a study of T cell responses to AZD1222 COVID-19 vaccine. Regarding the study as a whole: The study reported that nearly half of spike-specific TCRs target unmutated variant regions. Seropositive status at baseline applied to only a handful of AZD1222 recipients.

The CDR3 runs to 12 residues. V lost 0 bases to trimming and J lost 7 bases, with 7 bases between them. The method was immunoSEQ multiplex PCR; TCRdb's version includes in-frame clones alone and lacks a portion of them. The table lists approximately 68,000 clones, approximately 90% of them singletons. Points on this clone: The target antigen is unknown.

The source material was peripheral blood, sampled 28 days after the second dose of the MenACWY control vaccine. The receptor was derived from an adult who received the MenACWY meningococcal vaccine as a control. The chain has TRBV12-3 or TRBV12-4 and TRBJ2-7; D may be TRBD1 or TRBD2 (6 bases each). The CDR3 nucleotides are TGTGCCAGCAGTTTAGCAGGGGGGGAGCAGTACTTC. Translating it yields CASSLAGGEQYF.